A selection of T cell receptor beta chains follows, all from one sample in a study of identical twins. TCRdb called the 5' RACE reads again in MiXCR, with one record for every CDR3 protein. This sample yields 350,000 to 450,000 distinct CDR3 sequences, of which roughly 20% are seen a single time; about 12% belongs to the top ten. The sequenced sample consisted of naive T cells sorted from blood. These receptors originate from a man aged 50 to 60 in good health. CDR3s include the opening cysteine and the closing phenylalanine or tryptophan. D genes are given only for firm matches. Clone size, where shown, is once, few, many, or a class for clones that have expanded.

cdr3_nt	cdr3_aa	j_call	v_call	clone_size	d_call
TGTGCCAGCAGTGACCTGATGGGACAGGGAGCTGAGCAGTTCTTC	CASSDLMGQGAEQFF	TRBJ2-1	TRBV3-1	-	TRBD1
TGTGCCAGCAGCCGGACTAGCGGGACTAACAATGAGCAGTTCTTC	CASSRTSGTNNEQFF	TRBJ2-1	TRBV7-2	few	TRBD2
TGCGCCAGCAGCTTGGGACAGGAAAGCACAGATACGCAGTATTTT	CASSLGQESTDTQYF	TRBJ2-3	TRBV5-1	many	-
TGTGCCAGCTCACCTTGGGATCCAGGGGTAAAAGGGGACGAGCAGTTCTTC	CASSPWDPGVKGDEQFF	TRBJ2-1	TRBV18	-	-
TGTGCCACCAGCAGAGATACAGGGTTCGGCTACACCTTC	CATSRDTGFGYTF	TRBJ1-2	TRBV15	few	-
TGCAGTGCTCCAGAGAGCGCACAAAACTATGGCTACACCTTC	CSAPESAQNYGYTF	TRBJ1-2	TRBV20-1	many	-
TGCAGTGCTATTGGGACATTTGGGTACAATGAGCAGTTCTTC	CSAIGTFGYNEQFF	TRBJ2-1	TRBV20-1	-	-
TGTGCCAGCAGCTTATCCTTGACCGGGAACACTGAAGCTTTCTTT	CASSLSLTGNTEAFF	TRBJ1-1	TRBV11-2	-	-
TGCGCCAGCAGCTTGGATGGACTAGCGGGAACAGAGCAGTTCTTC	CASSLDGLAGTEQFF	TRBJ2-1	TRBV5-1	many	TRBD2
TGTGCCAGCAGTGAAGCGGGGGGTATTAATGGCTACACCTTC	CASSEAGGINGYTF	TRBJ1-2	TRBV2	-	-
TGCAGTCCTAGGGGCGGGGGGGCCGAGGAGCAGTTCTTC	CSPRGGGAEEQFF	TRBJ2-1	TRBV20-1	-	TRBD2
TGCAGTGCCACAAGCCTACAGCAAGAGACCCAGTACTTC	CSATSLQQETQYF	TRBJ2-5	TRBV20-1	-	-
TGTGCCAGCACCCCAGATGGGGTGATGGAGCAGTACTTC	CASTPDGVMEQYF	TRBJ2-7	TRBV6-6	-	-
TGTGCCAGCAGCTTTTTCCTTGGGACGGGCAGTTATGGCTACACCTTC	CASSFFLGTGSYGYTF	TRBJ1-2	TRBV5-6	-	-
TGTGCCAGCAGCTTAAGTACCCACATCGGGGGCTACACCTTC	CASSLSTHIGGYTF	TRBJ1-2	TRBV7-9	many	-
TGTGCCAGCAGCTTAAGGGGTGCAGATACGCAGTATTTT	CASSLRGADTQYF	TRBJ2-3	TRBV7-9	many	-
TGTGCCAGCAGCCGCACCCTTACTTTCGGGAAGGAGACCCAGTACTTC	CASSRTLTFGKETQYF	TRBJ2-5	TRBV6-2/TRBV6-3	-	-
TGTGCCAGCAGCTTAGGCGGGGGATACTACAATGAGCAGTTCTTC	CASSLGGGYYNEQFF	TRBJ2-1	TRBV11-2	many	TRBD2
TGTGCCAGCAGGAACGGACAGGGCTATGGCTACACCTTC	CASRNGQGYGYTF	TRBJ1-2	TRBV6-1	few	TRBD1
TGTGCCAGCAGTGAAGGGACAGACCTACAGTTCTTC	CASSEGTDLQFF	TRBJ2-1	TRBV6-1	-	-
TGTGCCAGCAGCCCACCTCGGGTGGACGGGGAGCTGTTTTTT	CASSPPRVDGELFF	TRBJ2-2	TRBV12-3/TRBV12-4	many	-
TGTGCCAGCAGACCCACGTCAGATACGCAGTATTTT	CASRPTSDTQYF	TRBJ2-3	TRBV5-5	few	-
TGTGCCAGCAGTGAAATCCGTTACGAGCAGTACTTC	CASSEIRYEQYF	TRBJ2-7	TRBV6-1	-	-
TGTGCCAGCAGCCACCGCATCGGCGAGAGCTCCTACGAGCAGTACTTC	CASSHRIGESSYEQYF	TRBJ2-7	TRBV12-3/TRBV12-4	few	-
TGTGCCAGCAGCATACTAGCGGGAGGGCCGCGCGGCTTCGATACGCAGTATTTT	CASSILAGGPRGFDTQYF	TRBJ2-3	TRBV11-1	many	TRBD2
TGTGCCTGGAGTGTAGGATTGGGGTCTGGGTGGCAAGAGACCCAGTACTTC	CAWSVGLGSGWQETQYF	TRBJ2-5	TRBV30	few	-
TGCAGCGTCCCGGGACTAGCGGGAGCCAATGAGCAGTTCTTC	CSVPGLAGANEQFF	TRBJ2-1	TRBV29-1	-	TRBD2
TGCGCCAGCAGCTTGGTAGAGCAATCCAACACTGAAGCTTTCTTT	CASSLVEQSNTEAFF	TRBJ1-1	TRBV5-1	many	-
TGCGCCAGCAGCTTACTAGCGGGGAGTCGGGAGCAGTACTTC	CASSLLAGSREQYF	TRBJ2-7	TRBV5-1	few	TRBD2
TGTGCCAGTTTCCTCTACGAGCAGTACTTC	CASFLYEQYF	TRBJ2-7	TRBV2	-	-
TGCAGTGCTAAGACAGGGACTAGCAATCAGCCCCAGCATTTT	CSAKTGTSNQPQHF	TRBJ1-5	TRBV20-1	-	TRBD1
TGCGCCAGCAGAGTCGGGACAGGGAATATGAACACTGAAGCTTTCTTT	CASRVGTGNMNTEAFF	TRBJ1-1	TRBV5-1	many	TRBD1
TGCAGTGCTAGAGGGACAACAGTTTACTACGAGCAGTACTTC	CSARGTTVYYEQYF	TRBJ2-7	TRBV20-1	-	-
TGTGCCAGCATCCTCCTCGGGAGTTACAATGAGCAGTTCTTC	CASILLGSYNEQFF	TRBJ2-1	TRBV2	-	-
TGTGCCAGCAGTTCATTGGACAGGGGTGGAACCCAGTACTTC	CASSSLDRGGTQYF	TRBJ2-5	TRBV12-3/TRBV12-4	few	TRBD1